A single T cell receptor beta chain is shown here with its context. Only a few counts were recorded for this clone. What this receptor recognizes is not known. No qualities accompany the bases; no much larger clone lies one base away. A single peripheral blood draw of about 120 mL on average was collected from each donor into heparinised tubes. Naive, central memory, regulatory and stem cell-like memory CD4+ T cells were sorted on a BD FACSAria II using a panel including CD45RO, CCR7, CD25, CD127, CD95 and CD27. All sorted populations exceeded 95% purity. PBMCs were isolated right away by Lymphoprep density gradient centrifugation and were stained directly, without culture. So that batch effects would be minimized, each experiment stained and sorted samples in pairs, pairing one healthy donor with one patient. The CDR3 starts with the cysteine, ends with the phenylalanine, and has 17 residues. Only the CDR3 part of the read is kept: 51 bases, read in frame from the first base. Here V drops 4 bases and J drops 7 bases, and the junction holds 16 bases not matched to any gene. Taken from the germline V gene, the CDR1 and CDR2 loops are SNHLY and FYNNEI.

This entry comes from a study of beta chain features in type 1 diabetes (dated by TCRdb to between 2017 and 2018). At the level of the whole study: Mean age, gender distribution, total cell number and subset yield were not different between patients and healthy donors. Across all samples, fewer than 110,000,000 sorted cells were examined, and cell number per subset correlated strongly with RNA yield. The study compared the TCRB repertoires of sorted circulating CD4+ T cell subsets in recently diagnosed type 1 diabetes patients with those in matched healthy donors. Regulatory and stem cell-like memory subsets were obtained from only 8 patients and roughly 8 healthy donors, while naive and central memory subsets were obtained from all 30 or so donors.

The High Capacity cDNA Reverse Transcription Kit was used to reverse transcribe all of the isolated RNA, meaning that expressed TCRB transcripts were what got sequenced. Naive, central memory and regulatory T cell samples underwent deep immunoSEQ sequencing, averaging roughly 3.4 million total reads per sample. After sorted cells were lysed in RLT buffer, RNA was extracted with DNase-treated RNeasy Micro or Mini kits, with the choice depending on cell number. To prevent cross-contamination, each cell subset was processed individually, whereas patient and healthy donor samples were processed jointly. The immunoSEQ multiplex PCR was used to amplify TCRB sequences from cDNA, generating 87-bp fragments that spanned the CDR3 region. Sequencing of the amplicons was performed on the Illumina HiSeq platform. The source study handled its data this way. PCR bias was computationally corrected using synthetic template baselines, reads within Hamming distance 2 were collapsed, and singletons that could not be merged were discarded. Reads were aligned to IMGT to assign V, D and J genes, CDR3 length, and insertions or deletions at six rearrangement sites. Clonotype counts were normalized to sorted cell number within each subset before computing true diversity and Gini coefficients with the tcR R package. The overlap coefficient, calculated on TCRB nucleotide sequences, was used to quantify repertoire sharing. This immuneACCESS table, as held by TCRdb, lists in-frame sequences with V and J called but not all clones. Of the missing ones, under half trace to an unresolved V gene in checked studies; the others have no known cause. V, J and clone size are those of that table, while D and trimming were read from the DNA. The sample contains about 160,000 clones, over 6% of them found a single time. Roughly 0.5% of the sample is in the top ten clones.

Overall results and qualifications from the work: Type 1 diabetes patients showed a moderate but significant shortening of TCRB CDR3 length in all four CD4+ subsets. Naive, central memory and regulatory TCRB repertoires appeared to be more similar among patients than among healthy donors. Because cDNA was sequenced instead of genomic DNA, highly expressing activated cells could be over-represented, though the groups showed no difference in activation or CD3 levels. Shorter templates might be favored by PCR, yet because patient and control samples were amplified and corrected together, any such skew would affect both groups equally. HLA sub-analyses involved small numbers of individuals, so any influence of HLA type on TCRB rearrangement remained unresolved. Fewer insertions and more nucleotide deletions at VDJ recombination sites were observed in patients with type 1 diabetes, implying thymic rearrangement abnormalities.

The clonotype originates from a man between 18 and 29 years old with type 1 diabetes. This chain is built from TRBV2 and TRBJ2-1, with TRBD1 identical over 7 junction bases. Sequencing input: central memory CD4+ T cells from blood. Read as DNA, the sequence is TGTGCCAGCAGTGTTGGAATTGGGCAGGGGGAAGTTAATGAGCAGTTCTTC. The resulting protein is CASSVGIGQGEVNEQFF.